This TCR beta chain was found in a study of cytomegalovirus exposure and HLA in healthy donors. Study context: Out of 180 million or so T cells, an earlier analysis found 117 million unique TCR beta sequences in total. Study observations and caveats: As a later analysis showed, several of the most significant clusters appeared to be linked to common viral pathogens.

Use of 60 Vbeta and 13 Jbeta primers characterized the PCR. Some clones are missing from TCRdb's copy, which holds only in-frame ones; the method was immunoSEQ multiplex PCR. The sample shows roughly 160,000 clones, approximately 84% of them seen only once. This CDR3 comprises 14 residues. A word on this clone: The target antigen is unknown. At one of its ends the junction is not consistent with the germline gene, which may arise from a read error. Other DNA sequences in this specimen translate into the identical CDR3.

This receptor was taken from a man aged 25-45 years in good health and CMV-seropositive. The chain has TRBV23-1 and TRBJ1-1; tentative D call: TRBD1 (5 bases). TRBV23-1 is reported as an ORF; its role is uncertain. Input material: PBMCs. This CDR3 is CAGTFGGMNTEAFF. Here the CDR3 DNA reads TGCGCCGGAACTTTCGGGGGAATGAACACTGAGGCTTTCTTT.